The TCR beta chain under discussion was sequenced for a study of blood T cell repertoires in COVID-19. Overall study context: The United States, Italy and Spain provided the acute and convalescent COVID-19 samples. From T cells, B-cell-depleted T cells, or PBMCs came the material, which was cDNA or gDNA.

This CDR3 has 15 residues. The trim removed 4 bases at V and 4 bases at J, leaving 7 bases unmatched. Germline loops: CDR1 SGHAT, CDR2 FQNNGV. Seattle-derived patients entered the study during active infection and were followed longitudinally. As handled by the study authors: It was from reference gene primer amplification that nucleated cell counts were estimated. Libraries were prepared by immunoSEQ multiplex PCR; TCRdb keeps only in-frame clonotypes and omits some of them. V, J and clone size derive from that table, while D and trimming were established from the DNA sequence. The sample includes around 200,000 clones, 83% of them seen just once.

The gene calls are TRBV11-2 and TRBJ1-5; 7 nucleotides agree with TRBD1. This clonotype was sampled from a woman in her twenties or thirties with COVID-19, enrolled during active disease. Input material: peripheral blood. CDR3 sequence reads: CASSSRTGGNQPQHF. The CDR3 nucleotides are TGTGCCAGCAGCTCCCGGACAGGAGGAAATCAGCCCCAGCATTTT.